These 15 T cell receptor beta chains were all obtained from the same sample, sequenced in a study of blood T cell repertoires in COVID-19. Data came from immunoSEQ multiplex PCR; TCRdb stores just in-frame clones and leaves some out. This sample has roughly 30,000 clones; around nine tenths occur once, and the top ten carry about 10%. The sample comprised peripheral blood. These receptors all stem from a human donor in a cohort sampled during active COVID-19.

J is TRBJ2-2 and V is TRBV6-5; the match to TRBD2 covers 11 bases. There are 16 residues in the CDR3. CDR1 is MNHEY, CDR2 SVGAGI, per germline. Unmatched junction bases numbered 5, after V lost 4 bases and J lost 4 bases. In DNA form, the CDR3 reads TGTGCCAGCAGTTCGGGACTAGCGGTGCTCACCGGGGAGCTGTTTTTT. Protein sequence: CASSSGLAVLTGELFF.

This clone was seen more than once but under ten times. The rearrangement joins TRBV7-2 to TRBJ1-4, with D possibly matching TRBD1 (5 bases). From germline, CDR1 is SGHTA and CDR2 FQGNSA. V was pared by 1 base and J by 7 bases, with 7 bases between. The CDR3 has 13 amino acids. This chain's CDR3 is CASSLVQGEKLFF. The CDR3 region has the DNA TGTGCCAGCAGCTTAGTTCAGGGTGAAAAACTGTTTTTT.

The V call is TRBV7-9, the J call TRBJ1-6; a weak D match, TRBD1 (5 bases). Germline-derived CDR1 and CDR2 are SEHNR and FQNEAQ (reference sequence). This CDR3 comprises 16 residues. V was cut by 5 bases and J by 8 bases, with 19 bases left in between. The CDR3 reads CASSPRGAGIDSPLHF. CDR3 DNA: TGTGCCAGCAGCCCTAGAGGGGCGGGAATCGATTCACCCCTCCACTTT. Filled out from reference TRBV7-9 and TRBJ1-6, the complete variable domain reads DTGVSQNPRHKITKRGQNVTFRCDPISEHNRLYWYRQTLGQGPEFLTYFQNEAQLEKSRLLSDRFSAERPKGSFSTLEIQRTEQGDSAMYLCASSPRGAGIDSPLHFGNGTRLTVT.

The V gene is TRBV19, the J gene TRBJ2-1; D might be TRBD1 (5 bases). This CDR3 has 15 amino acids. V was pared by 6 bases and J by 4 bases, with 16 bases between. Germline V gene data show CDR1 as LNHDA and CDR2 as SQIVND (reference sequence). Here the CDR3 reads CASSRGAPLYNEQFF. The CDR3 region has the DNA TGTGCCAGTAGCCGTGGGGCCCCACTTTACAATGAGCAGTTCTTC.

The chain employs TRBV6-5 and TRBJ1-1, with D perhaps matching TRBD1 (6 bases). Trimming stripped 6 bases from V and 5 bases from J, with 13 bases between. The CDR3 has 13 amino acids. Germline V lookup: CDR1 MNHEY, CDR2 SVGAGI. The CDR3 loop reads CASRGGFRTEAFF. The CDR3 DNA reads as TGTGCCAGCAGAGGGGGATTTAGAACTGAAGCTTTCTTT.

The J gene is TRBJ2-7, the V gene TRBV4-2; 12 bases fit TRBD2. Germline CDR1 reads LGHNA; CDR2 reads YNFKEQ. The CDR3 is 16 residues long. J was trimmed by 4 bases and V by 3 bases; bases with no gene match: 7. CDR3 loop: CASSHGLAGNAYEQYF. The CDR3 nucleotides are TGTGCCAGCAGCCACGGACTAGCGGGAAATGCGTACGAGCAGTACTTC.

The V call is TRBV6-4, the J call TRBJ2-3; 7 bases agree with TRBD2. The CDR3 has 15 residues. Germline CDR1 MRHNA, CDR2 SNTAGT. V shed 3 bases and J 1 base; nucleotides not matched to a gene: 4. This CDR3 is CASSESTSGTDTQYF. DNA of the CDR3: TGTGCCAGCAGTGAGTCCACTAGCGGCACAGATACGCAGTATTTT.

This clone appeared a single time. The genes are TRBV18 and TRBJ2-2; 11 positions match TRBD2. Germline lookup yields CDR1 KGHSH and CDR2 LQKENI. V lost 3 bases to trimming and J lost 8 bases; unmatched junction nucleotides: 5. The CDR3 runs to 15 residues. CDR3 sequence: CASSPTSGSGGELFF. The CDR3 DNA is TGTGCCAGCTCACCTACTAGCGGGAGCGGTGGGGAGCTGTTTTTT.

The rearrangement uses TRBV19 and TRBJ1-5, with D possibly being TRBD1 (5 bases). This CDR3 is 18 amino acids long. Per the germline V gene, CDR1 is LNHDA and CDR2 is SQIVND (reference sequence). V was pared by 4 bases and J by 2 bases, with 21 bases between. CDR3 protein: CASSTYRDSTRGNQPQHF. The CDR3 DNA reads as TGTGCCAGTAGTACTTACCGGGACTCAACGAGGGGCAATCAGCCCCAGCATTTT.

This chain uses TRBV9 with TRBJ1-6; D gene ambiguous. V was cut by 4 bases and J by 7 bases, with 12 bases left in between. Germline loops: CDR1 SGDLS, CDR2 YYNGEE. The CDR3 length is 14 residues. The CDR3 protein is CASSPGPGNSPLHF. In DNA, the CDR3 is TGTGCCAGCAGCCCTGGCCCGGGGAATTCACCCCTCCACTTT.

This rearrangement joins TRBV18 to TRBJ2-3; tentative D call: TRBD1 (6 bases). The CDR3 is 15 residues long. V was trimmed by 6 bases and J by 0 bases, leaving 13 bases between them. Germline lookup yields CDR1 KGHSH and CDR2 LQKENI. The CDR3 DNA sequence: TGTGCCAGCTCGGAAGAACAGGGCAGCACAGATACGCAGTATTTT. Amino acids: CASSEEQGSTDTQYF.

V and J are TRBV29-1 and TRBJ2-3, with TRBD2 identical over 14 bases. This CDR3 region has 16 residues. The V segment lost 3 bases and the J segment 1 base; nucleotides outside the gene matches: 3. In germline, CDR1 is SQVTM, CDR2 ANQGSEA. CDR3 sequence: CSVDRLAGGGTDTQYF. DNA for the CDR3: TGCAGCGTTGACCGACTAGCGGGGGGGGGCACAGATACGCAGTATTTT.

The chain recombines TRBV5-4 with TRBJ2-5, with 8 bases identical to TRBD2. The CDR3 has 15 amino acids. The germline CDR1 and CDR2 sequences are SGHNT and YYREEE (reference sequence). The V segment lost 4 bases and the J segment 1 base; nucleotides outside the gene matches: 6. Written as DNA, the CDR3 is TGTGCCAGCAGCCTCGGACTAGCAGGCCAAGAGACCCAGTACTTC. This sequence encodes CASSLGLAGQETQYF.

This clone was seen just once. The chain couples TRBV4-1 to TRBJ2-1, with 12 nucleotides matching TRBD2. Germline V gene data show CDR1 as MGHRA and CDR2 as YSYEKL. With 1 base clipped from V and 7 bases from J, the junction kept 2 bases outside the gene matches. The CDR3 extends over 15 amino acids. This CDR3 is CASSQASGRDNEQFF. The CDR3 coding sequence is TGCGCCAGCAGCCAAGCTAGCGGGAGGGATAATGAGCAGTTCTTC.

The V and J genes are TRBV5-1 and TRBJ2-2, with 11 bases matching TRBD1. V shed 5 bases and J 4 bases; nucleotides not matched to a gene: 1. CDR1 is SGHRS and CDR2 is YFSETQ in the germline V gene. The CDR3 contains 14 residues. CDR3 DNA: TGCGCCAGCAGGGACAGGGGGCCCACCGGGGAGCTGTTTTTT. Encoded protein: CASRDRGPTGELFF.